These T cell receptor beta chains were read from a single sample in a study of CD8 T cells in ankylosing spondylitis. TCRdb reprocessed the 5' RACE reads via MiXCR and lists one record per CDR3 protein. The sample lists 200,000 to 300,000 distinct CDR3 sequences, 8.2% seen once, with around 4.9% in the top ten. The sample comprised blood, either unsorted or a sorted T cell fraction (not recorded which). Every receptor here comes from a female donor with ankylosing spondylitis or in good health (not recorded which). The CDR3 runs from the conserved cysteine through the conserved F or W. The D gene is left open where the match is weak. Expanded clones are given a class, and other clones once, few, many or no size at all.

j_call	v_call	clone_size	d_call	cdr3_aa	cdr3_nt
TRBJ2-7	TRBV7-2	few	NA	CASSPGLGYEQYF	TGTGCCAGCAGTCCAGGCCTGGGCTACGAGCAGTACTTC
TRBJ2-1	TRBV6-2/TRBV6-3	NA	NA	CASSRTLTSSYNEQFF	TGTGCCAGCAGCCGAACCCTTACCAGCTCCTACAATGAGCAGTTCTTC
TRBJ2-2	TRBV28	NA	NA	CASSLSALTGELFF	TGTGCCAGCAGTTTGAGTGCACTCACCGGGGAGCTGTTTTTT
TRBJ2-1	TRBV21-1	few	NA	CASSFWELAGDYNEQFF	TGTGCCAGCAGCTTCTGGGAACTAGCGGGAGACTACAATGAGCAGTTCTTC
TRBJ1-1	TRBV18	NA	NA	CASSPLQGSAEAFF	TGTGCCAGCTCACCCTTACAGGGCTCGGCTGAAGCTTTCTTT
TRBJ2-5	TRBV5-5	many	TRBD2	CASSLWGGQETQYF	TGTGCCAGCAGTTTGTGGGGGGGACAAGAGACCCAGTACTTC
TRBJ1-2	TRBV12-3/TRBV12-4	NA	NA	CACCLAHTVGGELRNGYTF	TGTGCCTGCTGTTTAGCGCACACGGTCGGTGGCGAACTTCGAAATGGCTACACCTTC
TRBJ1-4	TRBV12-3/TRBV12-4	many	NA	CASSHGARTNEKLFF	TGTGCCAGCAGCCACGGAGCAAGAACTAATGAAAAACTGTTTTTT
TRBJ1-3	TRBV20-1	many	NA	CSASEGPEGNTIYF	TGCAGTGCCTCTGAAGGCCCTGAGGGAAACACCATATATTTT
TRBJ2-7	TRBV27	many	TRBD2	CASSLSPAGVYEQYF	TGTGCCAGCAGTTTGAGTCCAGCGGGAGTCTACGAGCAGTACTTC
TRBJ2-5	TRBV3-1	few	TRBD2	CASSQASGREETQYF	TGTGCCAGCAGCCAAGCTAGCGGGAGGGAAGAGACCCAGTACTTC
TRBJ1-5	TRBV27	many	TRBD1	CASSAWRGQQPQHF	TGTGCCAGCAGTGCCTGGAGGGGGCAACAGCCCCAGCATTTT
TRBJ2-2	TRBV6-2/TRBV6-3	few	NA	CASSTGTPNTGELFF	TGTGCCAGCAGTACCGGGACCCCGAACACCGGGGAGCTGTTTTTT
TRBJ2-5	TRBV6-2/TRBV6-3	many	NA	CASNQAIQETQYF	TGTGCCAGCAATCAGGCGATACAAGAGACCCAGTACTTC
TRBJ2-5	TRBV29-1	many	NA	CSVVSPETQYF	TGCAGCGTTGTGTCACCAGAGACCCAGTACTTC
TRBJ2-1	TRBV7-9	NA	TRBD2	CASSHPGASGRFDEQFF	TGTGCCAGCAGCCACCCAGGGGCTAGCGGGAGATTTGATGAGCAGTTCTTC
TRBJ2-7	TRBV6-1	NA	NA	CASTRAAPPSEQYF	TGTGCCAGCACCCGAGCGGCCCCGCCCAGCGAGCAGTACTTC
TRBJ1-1	TRBV12-3/TRBV12-4	many	NA	CASSLKGRGEAFF	TGTGCCAGCAGTTTAAAGGGGCGGGGTGAAGCTTTCTTT
TRBJ2-2	TRBV12-3/TRBV12-4	many	NA	CASSLRAGTGTGELFF	TGTGCCAGCAGTTTGAGGGCAGGGACGGGCACCGGGGAGCTGTTTTTT
TRBJ2-1	TRBV7-8	many	NA	CASSLGRSGRNEQFF	TGTGCCAGCAGCTTAGGGCGGTCAGGGCGAAATGAGCAGTTCTTC
TRBJ1-2	TRBV20-1	many	TRBD1	CSAGTGVYGYTF	TGCAGTGCTGGGACAGGGGTCTATGGCTACACCTTC
TRBJ2-1	TRBV6-2/TRBV6-3	few	NA	CASSRLTQEQFF	TGTGCCAGCAGCCGACTAACCCAGGAGCAGTTCTTC
TRBJ2-3	TRBV6-5	many	TRBD2	CASSYIAGGSTDTQYF	TGTGCCAGCAGTTATATAGCGGGAGGGAGCACAGATACGCAGTATTTT
TRBJ1-2	TRBV7-9	many	TRBD1	CASSSSGTGDGYTF	TGTGCCAGCAGCTCGTCCGGGACAGGGGATGGCTACACCTTC
TRBJ2-1	TRBV6-6	many	TRBD2	CASSYSMGLASLSSYNEQFF	TGTGCCAGCAGTTACTCCATGGGACTAGCTTCCTTGAGCTCCTACAATGAGCAGTTCTTC
TRBJ2-3	TRBV5-1	many	NA	CASSSSTDTQYF	TGCGCCAGCAGCTCAAGCACAGATACGCAGTATTTT
TRBJ1-4	TRBV12-3/TRBV12-4	many	TRBD1	CASSWDREKKLFF	TGTGCCAGCAGTTGGGACAGGGAAAAAAAACTGTTTTTT
TRBJ2-7	TRBV5-1	NA	NA	CASSSVESYEQYF	TGCGCCAGCAGCTCCGTGGAATCCTACGAGCAGTACTTC
TRBJ2-3	TRBV5-4	many	NA	CASSLDGGKVTDTQYF	TGTGCCAGCAGCTTGGATGGCGGGAAGGTCACAGATACGCAGTATTTT
TRBJ2-7	TRBV7-2	NA	NA	CASSLLDSYEQYF	TGTGCCAGCAGCTTACTGGACTCCTACGAGCAGTACTTC
TRBJ2-1	TRBV11-2	few	NA	CASSLVAVNEQFF	TGTGCCAGCAGCTTAGTAGCTGTCAATGAGCAGTTCTTC
TRBJ2-7	TRBV7-8	many	TRBD2	CASSLRTSGSPYEQYF	TGTGCCAGCAGCCTCCGGACTAGCGGGTCCCCCTACGAGCAGTACTTC
TRBJ2-7	TRBV12-3/TRBV12-4	many	NA	CASSWQSYEQYF	TGTGCCAGCAGTTGGCAAAGCTACGAGCAGTACTTC
TRBJ2-7	TRBV20-1	many	NA	CSARGPPGKGTYEQYF	TGCAGTGCTAGAGGCCCCCCAGGGAAGGGGACCTACGAGCAGTACTTC
TRBJ2-7	TRBV29-1	many	TRBD2	CSGGGGYEQYF	TGCAGCGGGGGGGGAGGCTACGAGCAGTACTTC
TRBJ2-5	TRBV12-3/TRBV12-4	many	NA	CASKTRTDWGETQYF	TGTGCCAGCAAGACCCGTACGGACTGGGGGGAGACCCAGTACTTC
TRBJ2-2	TRBV7-9	many	TRBD1	CASSTGQTWDTGELFF	TGTGCCAGCAGCACGGGACAGACTTGGGACACCGGGGAGCTGTTTTTT
TRBJ2-3	TRBV15	many	NA	CATSRFPPGEGTDTQYF	TGTGCCACCAGCCGATTTCCACCCGGGGAAGGCACAGATACGCAGTATTTT
TRBJ1-1	TRBV11-2	many	NA	CASSLDSRATNTEAFF	TGTGCCAGCAGCTTAGATAGTCGAGCTACGAACACTGAAGCTTTCTTT
TRBJ1-1	TRBV24-1	many	NA	CATSGRGGSEAFF	TGTGCCACCAGTGGTAGGGGAGGCTCTGAAGCTTTCTTT
TRBJ1-3	TRBV20-1	many	NA	CSARDGGGTGNTIYF	TGCAGTGCTAGAGATGGGGGGGGCACTGGAAACACCATATATTTT
TRBJ2-7	TRBV20-1	many	TRBD2	CSALTPTSGRSNEQYF	TGCAGTGCCCTGACCCCAACTAGCGGGAGGTCGAACGAGCAGTACTTC
TRBJ2-3	TRBV7-8	many	NA	CASSVDSSSTDTQYF	TGTGCCAGCAGCGTCGACAGTTCTAGCACAGATACGCAGTATTTT
TRBJ1-5	TRBV20-1	many	NA	CSARGQFNQPQHF	TGCAGTGCTAGAGGACAGTTCAATCAGCCCCAGCATTTT
TRBJ2-1	TRBV4-2	many	TRBD2	CASSPSGMSNEQFF	TGTGCCAGCAGCCCTAGCGGGATGAGCAATGAGCAGTTCTTC
TRBJ2-1	TRBV20-1	many	NA	CSARTAGSYNEQFF	TGCAGTGCTAGAACGGCAGGCTCCTACAATGAGCAGTTCTTC
TRBJ2-5	TRBV10-1	many	NA	CASSVKITETQYF	TGCGCCAGCAGTGTGAAGATCACGGAGACCCAGTACTTC
TRBJ2-3	TRBV10-1	many	NA	CASSAGLHTDTQYF	TGCGCCAGCAGTGCGGGTCTACACACAGATACGCAGTATTTT
TRBJ2-2	TRBV10-3	many	NA	CAISARTEGPNGELFF	TGTGCCATCAGCGCCCGCACGGAGGGCCCTAACGGGGAGCTGTTTTTT
TRBJ1-2	TRBV7-2	many	NA	CASSPRGRNGYTF	TGTGCCAGCAGTCCGCGGGGGCGAAACGGCTACACCTTC
TRBJ2-7	TRBV5-5	few	NA	CASSLSLRESQYEQYF	TGTGCCAGCAGCTTGTCTCTCCGGGAGTCACAGTACGAGCAGTACTTC
TRBJ1-6	TRBV6-5	many	TRBD1	CASSSGTGGESPLHF	TGTGCCAGCAGTTCCGGGACAGGGGGCGAATCACCCCTCCACTTT
TRBJ2-5	TRBV20-1	many	NA	CSAGLGGQETQYF	TGCAGTGCTGGTCTAGGGGGCCAAGAGACCCAGTACTTC
TRBJ1-5	TRBV6-2/TRBV6-3	many	NA	CASSQGQPQHF	TGTGCCAGCAGTCAAGGTCAGCCCCAGCATTTT
TRBJ2-3	TRBV7-2	many	TRBD2	CASSPSGTSTDTQYF	TGTGCCAGCAGCCCTAGCGGAACTAGCACAGATACGCAGTATTTT
TRBJ2-7	TRBV6-6	many	NA	CASSSFYEQYF	TGTGCCAGCAGCTCCTTCTACGAGCAGTACTTC
TRBJ1-1	TRBV28	NA	TRBD1	CASSLGNRGNTEAFF	TGTGCCAGCAGTTTAGGTAACAGGGGGAACACTGAAGCTTTCTTT
TRBJ2-6	TRBV11-2	NA	NA	CASSPVTSTTTSGANVLTF	TGTGCCAGCAGCCCGGTTACTAGCACCACCACCTCTGGGGCCAACGTCCTGACTTTC
TRBJ2-3	TRBV15	NA	TRBD2	CATSTFPKRESTDTQYF	TGTGCCACCAGCACCTTCCCCAAGCGGGAGAGCACAGATACGCAGTATTTT